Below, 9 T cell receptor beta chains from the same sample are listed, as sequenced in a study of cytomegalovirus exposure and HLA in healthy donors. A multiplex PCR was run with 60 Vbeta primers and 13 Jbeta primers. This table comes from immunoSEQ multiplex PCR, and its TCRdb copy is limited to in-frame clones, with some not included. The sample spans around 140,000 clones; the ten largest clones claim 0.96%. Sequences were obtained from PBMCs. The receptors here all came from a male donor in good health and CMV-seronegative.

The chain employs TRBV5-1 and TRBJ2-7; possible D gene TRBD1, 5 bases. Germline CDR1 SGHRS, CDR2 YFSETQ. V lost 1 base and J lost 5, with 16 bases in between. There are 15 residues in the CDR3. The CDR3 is CASSLSQGIPHEQYF. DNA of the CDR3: TGCGCCAGCAGCTTGAGCCAGGGCATCCCACACGAGCAGTACTTC.

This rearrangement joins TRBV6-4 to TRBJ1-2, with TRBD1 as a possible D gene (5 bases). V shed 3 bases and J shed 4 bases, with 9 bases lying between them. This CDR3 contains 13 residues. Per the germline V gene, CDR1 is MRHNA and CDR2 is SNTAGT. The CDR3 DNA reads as TGTGCCAGCAGTGAAGTTACAGGCTATGGCTACACCTTC. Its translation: CASSEVTGYGYTF.

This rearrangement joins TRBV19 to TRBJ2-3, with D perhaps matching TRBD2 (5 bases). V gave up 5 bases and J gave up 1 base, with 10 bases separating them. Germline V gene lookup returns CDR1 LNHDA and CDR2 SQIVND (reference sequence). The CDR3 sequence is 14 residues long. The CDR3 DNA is TGTGCCAGTAGTGGACTGGCCCGCACAGATACGCAGTATTTT. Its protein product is CASSGLARTDTQYF.

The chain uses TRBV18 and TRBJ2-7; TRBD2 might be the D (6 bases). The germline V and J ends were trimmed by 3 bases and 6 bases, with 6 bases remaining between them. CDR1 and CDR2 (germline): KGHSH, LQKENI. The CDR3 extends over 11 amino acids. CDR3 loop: CASSPGGEQYF. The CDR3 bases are TGTGCCAGCTCACCGGGGGGCGAGCAGTACTTC. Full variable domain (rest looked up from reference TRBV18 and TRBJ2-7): NAGVMQNPRHLVRRRGQEARLRCSPMKGHSHVYWYRQLPEEGLKFMVYLQKENIIDESGMPKERFSAEFPKEGPSILRIQQVVRGDSAAYFCASSPGGEQYFGPGTRLTVT.

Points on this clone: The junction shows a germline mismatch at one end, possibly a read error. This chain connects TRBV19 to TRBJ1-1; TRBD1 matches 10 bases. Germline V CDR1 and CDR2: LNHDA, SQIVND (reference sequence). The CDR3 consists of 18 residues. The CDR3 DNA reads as TGTGCCAGTAGTCCACTAGACAGGGGGCGTTTAGTGTGGACTGAAGCTTTTTTT. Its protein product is CASSPLDRGRLVWTEAFF.

The CDR3 region is CAWSGGLAGGFTDTQYF. CDR3 DNA: TGTGCCTGGAGTGGGGGACTAGCGGGAGGGTTTACAGATACGCAGTATTTT. V usage is TRBV30 and J usage is TRBJ2-3; 16 bases are a match to TRBD2. Germline V CDR1 and CDR2: GTSNPN, SVGIG (reference sequence). There are 17 residues in the CDR3. V trimming: 1 base; J trimming: 3 bases; junction bases outside the gene matches: 4.

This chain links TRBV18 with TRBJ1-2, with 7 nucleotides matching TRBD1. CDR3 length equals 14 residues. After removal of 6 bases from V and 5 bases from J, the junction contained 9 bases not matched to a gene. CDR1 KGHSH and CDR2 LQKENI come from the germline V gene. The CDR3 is CASSLTGDEYGYTF. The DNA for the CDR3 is TGTGCCAGCTCGCTTACAGGGGACGAGTATGGCTACACCTTC.

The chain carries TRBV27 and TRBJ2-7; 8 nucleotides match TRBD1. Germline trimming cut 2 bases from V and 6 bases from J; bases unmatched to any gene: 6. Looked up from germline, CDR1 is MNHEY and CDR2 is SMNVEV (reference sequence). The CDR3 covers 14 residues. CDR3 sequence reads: CASSLQGALFEQYF. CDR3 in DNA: TGTGCCAGCAGTTTACAGGGGGCCTTGTTCGAGCAGTACTTC.

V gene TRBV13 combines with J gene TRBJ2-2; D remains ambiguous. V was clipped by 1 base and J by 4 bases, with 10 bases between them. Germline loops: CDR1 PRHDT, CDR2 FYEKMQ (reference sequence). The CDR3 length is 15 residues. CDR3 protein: CASSLEYPGTGELFF. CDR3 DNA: TGTGCCAGCAGCTTAGAGTATCCCGGCACCGGGGAGCTGTTTTTT.